The clone carrying this T cell receptor (beta chain) was detected once. This sample stems from a study of blood T cell repertoires in COVID-19. Whole-study context: Material from acute and convalescent COVID-19 was sourced from the United States, Italy and Spain. Sources were T cells, B-cell-depleted T cells, or PBMCs; the material itself was cDNA or gDNA.

The germline gives CDR1 LGHDT, CDR2 YNNKEL (reference sequence). There are 16 residues in the CDR3. The ends lost 2 bases at V and 3 bases at J; junction bases unmatched: 9. Source study methods: Estimated nucleated cell counts came from reference gene primer amplification. Produced via immunoSEQ multiplex PCR; TCRdb's table is partial and in-frame only. V and J calls and clone size come straight from that table; D and trimming were deduced from the DNA. The repertoire holds a few hundred thousand clones, with about four fifths as singletons. This clonotype was sampled from a woman aged 45-65 years with acute or convalescent COVID-19. The chain is built from TRBV3-1 (or the pseudogene TRBV3-2) and TRBJ2-7; 8 bases map to TRBD2. The material sequenced was peripheral blood. The CDR3 DNA follows: TGTGCCAGCAGCCAACATCCCCGCGGGAGGTTCTACGAGCAGTACTTC. It yields the protein CASSQHPRGRFYEQYF.